This T cell receptor beta chain emerged from a study of cytomegalovirus exposure and HLA in healthy donors. Study-level results: TCR beta sequences numbering more than 15,000 were associated with HLA alleles at 0.05 false discovery rate in a later analysis. As a later analysis showed, several of the most significant clusters appeared to be linked to common viral pathogens.

With respect to this clone: Antigen unknown.

Primers: 60 Vbeta forward and 13 Jbeta reverse. The assay was immunoSEQ multiplex PCR, and TCRdb's table has in-frame clones only and misses some. This table has under 200,000 clones, around 79% appearing once. Germline values: CDR1 KGHSH, CDR2 LQKENI. V was clipped by 3 bases and J by 4 bases; unmatched bases: 3. This CDR3 spans 14 amino acids. The sequenced sample was PBMCs. This sequence joins TRBV18 and TRBJ1-3; 7 bases agree with TRBD1. The TCR comes from a man between 35 and 55 years old in good health and CMV-seronegative. CDR3 nucleotide sequence: TGTGCCAGCTCACCCTCGGACAGGGGAAACACCATATATTTT. Its protein is CASSPSDRGNTIYF.